The sequence of this TCR beta chain was determined in a study of read filtering for tumor transcriptome and immune sequencing. This library used around 400 ng RNA and molecular barcoded adaptors spanning alpha/delta and beta/gamma chains. MiXCR, applied by TCRdb to the reads, yields one record per CDR3 protein. The table includes tens of thousands of distinct CDR3 sequences, roughly 19% detected once. This CDR3 region has 17 residues. The V and J ends lost 0 bases and 3 bases, in that order; junction bases with no gene match: 9. CDR1 PRHDT and CDR2 FYEKMQ come from the germline V gene (reference sequence). This clonotype occurred many times.

The source material was a population of CD138-negative cells sorted from bone marrow. The V gene is TRBV13, the J gene TRBJ2-7; 9 bases agree with TRBD2. The sequence came from a donor at least 40 years old with multiple myeloma. DNA for the CDR3: TGTGCCAGCAGCTTAGGCTCGGGAGAAGCGGGAGGCTACGAGCAGTACTTC. This translates into CASSLGSGEAGGYEQYF.